A selection of T cell receptor beta chains follows, all from one sample in a study of shared clonotypes between healthy human individuals. Repertoires were generated with immunoSEQ multiplex PCR, while TCRdb's copy carries only in-frame clones and drops some. The sample yields approximately 640,000 clones, 55% to 75% seen once. Sequencing was performed on memory CD4+ T cells sorted from blood. These receptor sequences come from a woman in her twenties or thirties in good health. Each CDR3 is given without its conserved first and last residue. Size is stated for part of the rows, as once, few or many counts, or as a class when the clone is expanded.

abundance: -; j_gene: TRBJ1-1; len: 11; v_gene: TRBV25-1; CDR3aa: ASSEVGTGRAF
abundance: -; j_gene: TRBJ2-1; len: 13; v_gene: TRBV7-9; CDR3aa: ASSLDLAGGLEQF
abundance: -; j_gene: TRBJ1-2; len: 12; v_gene: TRBV6-1; CDR3aa: ASSEAGEGYGYT
abundance: -; j_gene: TRBJ2-5; len: 9; v_gene: TRBV25-1; CDR3aa: ASSLQETQY
abundance: -; j_gene: TRBJ2-7; len: 12; v_gene: TRBV19; CDR3aa: ASTPGMGNYEQY
abundance: -; j_gene: TRBJ2-7; len: 12; v_gene: TRBV6-5; CDR3aa: ASYSGRGAYEQY
abundance: -; j_gene: TRBJ1-2; len: 11; v_gene: TRBV7-9; CDR3aa: ASSLASSYGYT
abundance: few; j_gene: TRBJ1-5; len: 11; v_gene: TRBV2; CDR3aa: AIRVEGGQPQH
abundance: few; j_gene: TRBJ2-7; len: 13; v_gene: TRBV19; CDR3aa: ASSIAGTSPYEQY
abundance: -; j_gene: TRBJ2-3; len: 13; v_gene: TRBV7-9; CDR3aa: ASSLASGRVDTQY
abundance: -; j_gene: TRBJ1-4; len: 12; v_gene: TRBV11-2; CDR3aa: ASSSRQGNDKLF
abundance: -; j_gene: TRBJ1-1; len: 16; v_gene: TRBV28; CDR3aa: ASKITGGQGMLNTEAF
abundance: -; j_gene: TRBJ1-4; len: 12; v_gene: TRBV6-1; CDR3aa: ASSLSGAVEKLF
abundance: once; j_gene: TRBJ1-5; len: 13; v_gene: TRBV11-2; CDR3aa: ASSLVTGSGQPQH
abundance: -; j_gene: TRBJ1-1; len: 13; v_gene: TRBV5-4; CDR3aa: ASSRLDRTPPTAF
abundance: -; j_gene: TRBJ2-2; len: 20; v_gene: TRBV28; CDR3aa: ASSLAGGWTSGSLMDTGELF
abundance: -; j_gene: TRBJ2-5; len: 13; v_gene: TRBV6-6; CDR3aa: ASSYSGGGRETQY
abundance: -; j_gene: TRBJ1-1; len: 12; v_gene: TRBV19; CDR3aa: ASWTEGVVTEAF
abundance: -; j_gene: TRBJ1-5; len: 16; v_gene: TRBV12-5; CDR3aa: ASGSCPGHLRQDQPQH
abundance: -; j_gene: TRBJ2-5; len: 9; v_gene: TRBV30; CDR3aa: ACKGGETQY
abundance: -; j_gene: TRBJ2-7; len: 12; v_gene: TRBV5-6; CDR3aa: ASSLLRGGYEQY
abundance: -; j_gene: TRBJ2-3; len: 15; v_gene: TRBV7-2; CDR3aa: ASSLGASGSSTDTQY
abundance: -; j_gene: TRBJ2-7; len: 13; v_gene: TRBV11-2; CDR3aa: ASSLDDRSSHEQY
abundance: -; j_gene: TRBJ2-3; len: 14; v_gene: TRBV19; CDR3aa: ASSSGLAGGADTQY
abundance: once; j_gene: TRBJ1-2; len: 11; v_gene: TRBV27; CDR3aa: ASGGTGRDGYT
abundance: -; j_gene: TRBJ2-2; len: 13; v_gene: TRBV5-1; CDR3aa: ASSSGQGAAGELF
abundance: -; j_gene: TRBJ1-2; len: 12; v_gene: TRBV5-1; CDR3aa: ASSLQAINYGYT
abundance: -; j_gene: TRBJ2-1; len: 13; v_gene: TRBV11-3; CDR3aa: ASSLSSGLYNEQF
abundance: -; j_gene: TRBJ1-2; len: 14; v_gene: TRBV28; CDR3aa: ASSPSSGQGGYGYT
abundance: many; j_gene: TRBJ1-3; len: 14; v_gene: TRBV25-1; CDR3aa: ASSAKGWTGRNTIY
abundance: -; j_gene: TRBJ1-5; len: 12; v_gene: TRBV29-1; CDR3aa: SVGLGGSNQPQH
abundance: -; j_gene: TRBJ1-1; len: 12; v_gene: TRBV28; CDR3aa: ASIISRMNTEAF
abundance: -; j_gene: TRBJ1-4; len: 12; v_gene: TRBV27; CDR3aa: ASSAWGLKEKLF
abundance: -; j_gene: TRBJ2-7; len: 10; v_gene: TRBV28; CDR3aa: ASIANGAEQY
abundance: few; j_gene: TRBJ2-7; len: 17; v_gene: TRBV4-2; CDR3aa: ASSQDRGSGSSSSYEQY
abundance: -; j_gene: TRBJ2-3; len: 13; v_gene: TRBV5-1; CDR3aa: ASSTDRGSTDTQY
abundance: -; j_gene: TRBJ2-2; len: 14; v_gene: TRBV5-1; CDR3aa: ASSSHRGLGTGELF
abundance: -; j_gene: TRBJ1-2; len: 11; v_gene: TRBV29-1; CDR3aa: SVELRGPYGYT